What follows are 11 T cell receptor beta chains derived from one specimen sequenced in a study of blood T cell repertoires in COVID-19. The data were produced by immunoSEQ multiplex PCR, yet TCRdb's version contains in-frame clones alone and is incomplete. The sample has 98,000 or so clones, just over 85% seen once. The sample consisted of peripheral blood. All receptors derive from a woman aged 55 to 70 in a cohort sampled during active or convalescent COVID-19.

The sample holds one count of this clone. The J gene is TRBJ2-7, the V gene TRBV7-2; TRBD1 aligns across 10 bases. V was pared by 5 bases and J by 5 bases, with 6 bases of the junction left unmatched. The length of the CDR3 is 14 residues. Germline CDR1 reads SGHTA; CDR2 reads FQGNSA. The CDR3 DNA reads TGTGCCAGCAGCAGTCCGGGACAGGGGAACGAGCAGTACTTC. Its translation is CASSSPGQGNEQYF.

The V call is TRBV28, the J call TRBJ1-5, with D perhaps TRBD1 (6 bases). Trimming stripped 7 bases from V and 2 bases from J, with 12 bases between. Germline V gives CDR1 MDHEN, CDR2 SYDVKM. The CDR3 spans 14 residues. The CDR3, as DNA: TGTGCCAGCACCATCCCAGGGGGCAATCAGCCCCAGCATTTT. It yields the protein CASTIPGGNQPQHF.

This chain joins TRBV5-1 and TRBJ2-5, with 10 bases identical to TRBD2. Germline CDR1 is SGHRS and CDR2 is YFSETQ. V dropped 0 bases and J dropped 2; count of bases not matched to a gene: 4. The CDR3 is made up of 16 amino acids. CDR3 in amino acids: CASSLGIAGGQETQYF. The CDR3 nucleotides read TGCGCCAGCAGCTTGGGAATAGCGGGGGGACAAGAGACCCAGTACTTC.

The V call is TRBV5-4, the J call TRBJ1-2, with 12 bases fitting TRBD1. With V trimmed by 4 bases and J by 5 bases, 9 bases remained unmatched. CDR1 is SGHNT, CDR2 YYREEE, per germline (reference sequence). The CDR3 runs 16 residues. CDR3 bases: TGTGCCAGCAGCCCGGGACAGGGGGCGCGTCAGTATGGCTACACCTTC. Translating gives CASSPGQGARQYGYTF. The whole variable domain, filled in from reference TRBV5-4 and TRBJ1-2, reads ETGVTQSPTHLIKTRGQQVTLRCSSQSGHNTVSWYQQALGQGPQFIFQYYREEENGRGNFPPRFSGLQFPNYSSELNVNALELDDSALYLCASSPGQGARQYGYTFGSGTRLTVV.

This sequence joins TRBV7-9 and TRBJ2-3; D call uncertain. The CDR3 covers 15 residues. In germline, CDR1 is SEHNR, CDR2 FQNEAQ (reference sequence). Between the trimmed V and J ends, which lost 1 base and 0 bases, there was a span of 8 bases. CDR3 bases: TGTGCCAGCAGCTTAGGAGAAGTTAGCACAGATACGCAGTATTTT. Its translation: CASSLGEVSTDTQYF.

This clone was seen a few times. This chain connects TRBV19 to TRBJ1-2, with 8 nucleotides matching TRBD1. This CDR3 contains 15 residues. Per germline, CDR1 LNHDA and CDR2 SQIVND (reference sequence). The V and J ends lost 6 bases and 2 bases, in that order; junction bases with no gene match: 8. This CDR3 is CASRHSGGTNYGYTF. The CDR3 coding sequence is TGTGCCAGTAGACACTCAGGGGGCACGAACTATGGCTACACCTTC.

This chain uses TRBV6-5 with TRBJ2-7; the match to TRBD2 covers 8 bases. The CDR3 loop spans 14 amino acids. Germline loops: CDR1 MNHEY, CDR2 SVGAGI. The J segment lost 5 bases and the V segment lost 6 bases, leaving 9 bases of the junction unmatched. CDR3 in DNA: TGTGCCAGCAGGGGGCAGCGGGAGTGGCACGAGCAGTACTTC. It yields the protein CASRGQREWHEQYF.

The rearrangement links TRBV19 to TRBJ1-1; 8 bases agree with TRBD1. The length of the CDR3 is 13 residues. The germline V gene encodes CDR1 LNHDA and CDR2 SQIVND (reference sequence). With 6 bases clipped from V and 3 bases from J, the junction kept 3 bases outside the gene matches. This chain's CDR3 is CASSPDRDTEAFF. CDR3 in DNA: TGTGCCAGTAGCCCGGACAGGGACACTGAAGCTTTCTTT.

The chain has TRBV10-3 and TRBJ2-2; D perhaps matches TRBD2 (6 bases). There are 16 residues in the CDR3. V lost 4 bases, J lost 3 bases, and 15 bases lay in between. Germline V CDR1 and CDR2: ENHRY, SYGVKD. For the CDR3, the DNA is TGTGCCATCAGTGTTTCGGGGGTTGGGTACACCGGGGAGCTGTTTTTT. As protein: CAISVSGVGYTGELFF.

The genes are TRBV19 and TRBJ1-2, with D possibly being TRBD1 (6 bases). This CDR3 has 13 amino acids. The germline V gene encodes CDR1 LNHDA and CDR2 SQIVND (reference sequence). Trimming shortened V by 4 bases and J by 6 bases, and 12 bases separated the two germline ends. The CDR3 nucleotides are TGTGCCAGTAGTACAGGGGATCGGAATGGCTACACCTTC. Its translation is CASSTGDRNGYTF. Looking up the rest from reference TRBV19 and TRBJ1-2 gives the full variable domain: DGGITQSPKYLFRKEGQNVTLSCEQNLNHDAMYWYRQDPGQGLRLIYYSQIVNDFQKGDIAEGYSVSREKKESFPLTVTSAQKNPTAFYLCASSTGDRNGYTFGSGTRLTVV.

This rearrangement joins TRBV3-1 (or the pseudogene TRBV3-2) to TRBJ2-7; possible D gene TRBD2, 7 bases. Trimming removed 5 bases from V and 9 bases from J, with 23 bases in between. Germline V gene sequence: CDR1 LGHDT, CDR2 YNNKEL (reference sequence). This CDR3 has 15 amino acids. The DNA for the CDR3 is TGTGCCAGCAGCTTACACAGGGAGGGATTCACGGGGCAGTACTTC. It codes for CASSLHREGFTGQYF.